What follows are 29 T cell receptor beta chains derived from one specimen sequenced in a study of OX40 agonist ivuxolimab in advanced cancers. The repertoire was sequenced with immunoSEQ multiplex PCR; TCRdb's copy has only in-frame clones and lacks some. The sample records about 61,000 clones, about 88% being singletons. The input for sequencing was CD4+ or CD8+ T cells sorted from blood, taken in a trial of the OX40 agonist ivuxolimab. The receptors here all came from an adult with an advanced solid tumor such as melanoma, head and neck, liver or kidney cancer.

This chain connects TRBV29-1 to TRBJ2-3; TRBD2 agrees at 9 bases. Trimming at V came to 7 bases and at J to 4 bases, leaving 6 bases not matched to a gene. CDR3 length equals 13 residues. The germline CDR1 and CDR2 sequences are SQVTM and ANQGSEA. CDR3: CSGGGGAADTQYF. In nucleotides, the CDR3 is TGCAGCGGCGGCGGGGGGGCGGCAGATACGCAGTATTTT.

The chain combines TRBV18 with TRBJ2-5; 14 nucleotides match TRBD2. After removal of 3 bases from V and 6 bases from J, the junction contained 3 bases not matched to a gene. Germline assignment: CDR1 KGHSH and CDR2 LQKENI. This CDR3 contains 15 residues. The chain's CDR3 is CASSPTSGGAQTQYF. The CDR3 DNA reads TGTGCCAGCTCACCGACTAGCGGGGGGGCGCAGACCCAGTACTTC. Looking up the rest from reference TRBV18 and TRBJ2-5 gives the full variable domain: NAGVMQNPRHLVRRRGQEARLRCSPMKGHSHVYWYRQLPEEGLKFMVYLQKENIIDESGMPKERFSAEFPKEGPSILRIQQVVRGDSAAYFCASSPTSGGAQTQYFGPGTRLLVL.

The J gene is TRBJ2-6, the V gene TRBV11-2; D is possibly TRBD1 (6 bases). Germline lookup yields CDR1 SGHAT and CDR2 FQNNGV. The CDR3 length is 15 residues. V was clipped by 6 bases and J by 1 base, with 10 bases between them. In nucleotides, the CDR3 is TGTGCCAGCAGTCGACAGGCATCTGGGGCCAACGTCCTGACTTTC. This encodes CASSRQASGANVLTF. Combining the CDR3 with reference TRBV11-2 and TRBJ2-6 gives the whole variable domain EAGVAQSPRYKIIEKRQSVAFWCNPISGHATLYWYQQILGQGPKLLIQFQNNGVVDDSQLPKDRFSAERLKGVDSTLKIQPAKLEDSAVYLCASSRQASGANVLTFGAGSRLTVL.

V usage is TRBV7-2 and J usage is TRBJ2-5; D is undetermined. V dropped 5 bases and J dropped 4 bases, with 20 bases sitting between them. Germline assignment: CDR1 SGHTA and CDR2 FQGNSA. The CDR3 sequence is 16 residues long. Here the CDR3 reads CASSPISLDVVETQYF. The DNA of the CDR3 is TGTGCCAGCAGCCCAATTTCCCTAGATGTAGTAGAGACCCAGTACTTC.

This chain joins TRBV28 and TRBJ2-2; D gene unclear. Trimming pared 4 bases from V and 5 bases from J, leaving 11 bases between. Germline CDR1 reads MDHEN; CDR2 reads SYDVKM. The CDR3 spans 14 residues. The CDR3 DNA reads TGTGCCAGCAGTTCCGCGGTTGGGACCGGGGAGCTGTTTTTT. It translates to CASSSAVGTGELFF. The variable domain in full, with the rest retrieved from reference TRBV28 and TRBJ2-2, is DVKVTQSSRYLVKRTGEKVFLECVQDMDHENMFWYRQDPGLGLRLIYFSYDVKMKEKGDIPEGYSVSREKKERFSLILESASTNQTSMYLCASSSAVGTGELFFGEGSRLTVL.

With respect to this clone: The sample carries other DNA sequences with the same CDR3. The genes are TRBV4-1 and TRBJ2-5, with TRBD2 matching 14 bases. The trim removed 4 bases at V and 2 bases at J, leaving 3 bases unmatched. Germline V CDR1 and CDR2: MGHRA, YSYEKL. The CDR3 has 16 amino acids. The CDR3 loop is CASSLRTSGGQETQYF. The CDR3 DNA reads TGCGCCAGCAGCCTCCGGACTAGCGGGGGGCAAGAGACCCAGTACTTC.

This clone showed up just a few times. The V and J genes are TRBV2 and TRBJ1-6, with 8 bases fitting TRBD1. The CDR3 has 14 amino acids. CDR1 is SNHLY and CDR2 is FYNNEI in the germline V gene. V trimming: 6 bases; J trimming: 10 bases; junction bases outside the gene matches: 8. CDR3 nucleotides: TGTGCCAGCAGCCCCGACAGGGGCGGCTCACCCCTCCACTTT. Residues: CASSPDRGGSPLHF.

Comments on this clone: One end of the junction does not line up with germline, which may come from a read error. The chain uses TRBV7-9 and TRBJ2-1; D gene unclear. This CDR3 has 8 amino acids. CDR1 is SEHNR and CDR2 is FQNEAQ in the germline V gene (reference sequence). DNA for the CDR3: TGTGCCATAAGTTATGGGCTCTTC. It translates to CAISYGLF.

The chain carries TRBV6-1 and TRBJ2-3, with 7 bases that match TRBD2. The CDR3 loop spans 11 amino acids. Germline V lookup: CDR1 MNHNS, CDR2 SASEGT. The junction had 1 base not matched to a gene; V was cut back by 4 bases and J by 9 bases. This CDR3 reads CASSGRGTQYF. CDR3 bases: TGTGCCAGCAGTGGGCGGGGGACGCAGTATTTT.

Written as DNA, the CDR3 is TGTGCCAGCAGTATACCCATGAACACTGAAGCTTTCTTT. Its protein is CASSIPMNTEAFF. The V call is TRBV28, the J call TRBJ1-1, with unresolved D. Per the germline V gene, CDR1 is MDHEN and CDR2 is SYDVKM. V lost 5 bases to trimming and J lost 0 bases, with 7 bases between them. CDR3 length equals 13 residues.

This clone was seen a handful of times. The rearrangement links TRBV7-9 to TRBJ1-6; D gene ambiguous. This CDR3 has 13 residues. V was cut by 6 bases and J by 8 bases, with 11 bases left in between. From germline, CDR1 is SEHNR and CDR2 FQNEAQ (reference sequence). The CDR3 DNA is TGTGCCAGCAGTTCCCAGGACGATTCACCCCTCCACTTT. Encoded protein: CASSSQDDSPLHF.

The chain combines TRBV5-1 with TRBJ1-1; D is unclear. The CDR3 loop spans 15 amino acids. CDR1 and CDR2 (germline): SGHRS, YFSETQ. The ends were cut back, 0 bases at V and 4 bases at J, with 13 bases in the middle. This CDR3 reads CASSLAGSGGTEAFF. In DNA, the CDR3 is TGCGCCAGCAGCTTGGCCGGCTCGGGCGGCACTGAAGCTTTCTTT.

The V gene is TRBV11-2, the J gene TRBJ1-4; D remains unclear. The CDR3 runs to 17 residues. The germline V and J ends were trimmed by 4 bases and 5 bases, with 20 bases remaining between them. Germline V lookup: CDR1 SGHAT, CDR2 FQNNGV. The CDR3 bases are TGTGCCAGCAGCTCTTCCGGCAGTAGCCTTATAAATGAAAAACTGTTTTTT. Amino acids: CASSSSGSSLINEKLFF.

The rearrangement links TRBV11-2 to TRBJ2-2; perhaps D is TRBD1 or TRBD2 (5 bases each). Germline V lookup: CDR1 SGHAT, CDR2 FQNNGV. With 6 bases removed from V and 0 bases from J, the gap between germline ends came to 23 bases. The CDR3 is made up of 19 amino acids. The chain's CDR3 is CASRSTGPQGTSNTGELFF. The CDR3 DNA sequence: TGTGCCAGCAGATCCACCGGGCCGCAAGGGACCTCGAACACCGGGGAGCTGTTTTTT.

Only a few counts were recorded for this clone. V is TRBV18 and J is TRBJ1-5, with D unclear. V lost 5 bases and J lost 2, with 7 bases in between. The CDR3 is made up of 13 amino acids. Germline-derived CDR1 and CDR2 are KGHSH and LQKENI. CDR3 nucleotide sequence: TGTGCCAGCTCAAACGCGGGCAATCAGCCCCAGCATTTT. Protein: CASSNAGNQPQHF.

The table lists this clone with a count of one. The chain employs TRBV2 and TRBJ2-7; D unresolved. CDR1 is SNHLY, CDR2 FYNNEI, per germline. Deletions cut 8 bases from V and 0 bases from J, with 17 bases between. CDR3 length equals 15 residues. CDR3 nucleotides: TGTGCCAGCCGTGGCCCCCAGGAAACCTCCTACGAGCAGTACTTC. This translates into CASRGPQETSYEQYF.

The chain is built from TRBV4-1 and TRBJ2-5; 8 bases fit TRBD1. This CDR3 has 17 residues. Germline V gives CDR1 MGHRA, CDR2 YSYEKL. With 0 bases clipped from V and 4 bases from J, the junction kept 10 bases outside the gene matches. The CDR3 DNA follows: TGCGCCAGCAGCCAAGATACTTGGGGCAGGGGGCGAGAGACCCAGTACTTC. Translation: CASSQDTWGRGRETQYF.

In nucleotides, the CDR3 is TGCGCCAGCAGCTCCGGAGGATCAGGAAACACCATATATTTT. It yields the protein CASSSGGSGNTIYF. The V gene is TRBV5-1, the J gene TRBJ1-3, with D hard to call. V was clipped by 3 bases and J by 4 bases, with 11 bases between them. Looked up from germline, CDR1 is SGHRS and CDR2 is YFSETQ. The CDR3 is 14 amino acids.

V gene TRBV19 combines with J gene TRBJ1-5; D unclear. This CDR3 contains 14 residues. V was cut by 4 bases and J by 5 bases, with 12 bases left in between. The germline V gene has CDR1 LNHDA and CDR2 SQIVND (reference sequence). CDR3 in DNA: TGTGCCAGTAGTAGCCTCTCCCCCGATCAGCCCCAGCATTTT. Translating it yields CASSSLSPDQPQHF.

This clone was detected once. The V and J genes are TRBV9 and TRBJ2-5; TRBD1 is a possible D gene (6 bases). V lost 2 bases to trimming and J lost 5 bases, with 13 bases between them. The CDR3 length is 14 residues. Looked up from germline, CDR1 is SGDLS and CDR2 is YYNGEE. In nucleotides, the CDR3 is TGTGCCAGCAGCGTTGGACAGCCGGGGGAGACCCAGTACTTC. As protein: CASSVGQPGETQYF.

The sample holds one count of this clone. V and J are TRBV7-9 and TRBJ1-4; 9 positions agree with TRBD1. This CDR3 has 16 amino acids. With 3 bases clipped from V and 5 bases from J, the junction kept 7 bases outside the gene matches. CDR1 is SEHNR, CDR2 FQNEAQ, per germline (reference sequence). The DNA for the CDR3 is TGTGCCAGCAGCTTGGCGGGACAGGGAAAGAATGAAAAACTGTTTTTT. Its translation: CASSLAGQGKNEKLFF. The whole variable domain, filled in from reference TRBV7-9 and TRBJ1-4, reads DTGVSQNPRHKITKRGQNVTFRCDPISEHNRLYWYRQTLGQGPEFLTYFQNEAQLEKSRLLSDRFSAERPKGSFSTLEIQRTEQGDSAMYLCASSLAGQGKNEKLFFGSGTQLSVL.

This clone was seen just once. The chain employs TRBV11-2 and TRBJ2-2, with 7 bases lining up with TRBD1. The CDR3 is 14 residues long. With V trimmed by 7 bases and J by 5 bases, 7 bases remained unmatched. Looked up from germline, CDR1 is SGHAT and CDR2 is FQNNGV. CDR3: CASTKGARTGELFF. CDR3 DNA: TGTGCCAGCACCAAGGGGGCGCGAACCGGGGAGCTGTTTTTT.

The genes are TRBV5-1 and TRBJ2-1; tentative D call: TRBD1 (6 bases). The CDR3 spans 14 residues. The V gene's germline CDR1 is SGHRS and CDR2 YFSETQ. V was clipped by 4 bases and J by 6 bases, with 14 bases between them. Here the CDR3 reads CASSDLSRGNEQFF. As DNA, the CDR3 is TGCGCCAGCAGCGACCTTTCCAGGGGCAATGAGCAGTTCTTC.

The chain links TRBV5-5 to TRBJ1-2, with 10 bases matching TRBD1. The V gene end was trimmed by 4 bases and the J gene end by 2 bases; junction bases not matched to a gene: 2. The germline V gene encodes CDR1 SGHKS and CDR2 YYEKEE (reference sequence). The CDR3 length is 14 residues. CDR3 residues: CASSRTGGNYGYTF. The CDR3 DNA reads as TGTGCCAGCAGCCGGACAGGGGGGAACTATGGCTACACCTTC.

The J gene is TRBJ2-3, the V gene TRBV6-1; no firm D call. Germline V gives CDR1 MNHNS, CDR2 SASEGT. V was pared by 2 bases and J by 6 bases, with 12 bases between. The CDR3 contains 14 residues. The CDR3 loop is CASSESRSADTQYF. CDR3 nucleotides: TGTGCCAGCAGTGAATCTCGTTCGGCGGATACGCAGTATTTT.

The chain employs TRBV7-9 and TRBJ1-6; D call uncertain. Germline CDR1 SEHNR, CDR2 FQNEAQ (reference sequence). Trimming took off 2 bases at V and 9 bases at J, with 8 bases between the two ends. There are 13 residues in the CDR3. The CDR3 region has the DNA TGTGCCAGCAGCTTAAGCGGGCTTTCACCCCTCCACTTT. Its translation is CASSLSGLSPLHF.

CDR3 residues: CASSRGQGPNQPQHF. Written as DNA, the CDR3 is TGTGCCAGCTCACGGGGACAGGGCCCCAATCAGCCCCAGCATTTT. The chain joins TRBV18 to TRBJ1-5; TRBD1 matches at 9 bases. The J segment lost 3 bases and the V segment lost 4 bases, leaving 4 bases of the junction unmatched. This CDR3 is 15 amino acids long. CDR1 and CDR2 (germline): KGHSH, LQKENI.

The rearrangement joins TRBV6-1 to TRBJ1-1; D might be TRBD1 (6 bases). The germline V gene has CDR1 MNHNS and CDR2 SASEGT. V lost 10 bases to trimming and J lost 1 base, with 13 bases between them. CDR3 length equals 13 residues. The CDR3 DNA is TGTGCCACAAATATAGGGGGGAACACTGAAGCTTTCTTT. Protein product: CATNIGGNTEAFF.

The V and J genes are TRBV5-1 and TRBJ1-1, with D tentatively TRBD1 (5 bases). From germline, CDR1 is SGHRS and CDR2 YFSETQ. V was trimmed by 1 base and J by 5 bases, leaving 12 bases between them. The CDR3 has 14 amino acids. CDR3 amino acids: CASSLYGGETEAFF. In DNA form, the CDR3 reads TGCGCCAGCAGCTTGTATGGGGGGGAGACTGAAGCTTTCTTT.